What follows are 29 T cell receptor beta chains derived from one specimen sequenced in a study of response to subunit inactivated influenza vaccine. MiXCR, run by TCRdb on the RT-PCR reads, gives a single entry per CDR3 protein. The sample has approximately 680,000 distinct CDR3 sequences, less than 20% seen once. Sequencing was performed on PBMCs from blood, taken about 12 days after vaccination. These receptors were taken from a man in his fifties or sixties who received an inactivated influenza vaccine.

The chain couples TRBV27 to TRBJ1-1, with TRBD1 matching over 7 bases. The CDR3 is 13 residues long. Germline values: CDR1 MNHEY, CDR2 SMNVEV (reference sequence). With 6 bases clipped from V and 11 bases from J, the junction kept 12 bases outside the gene matches. CDR3 loop: CASRRDSRNRAFF. DNA for the CDR3: TGTGCCAGCAGACGGGACAGTCGGAATCGGGCTTTCTTT.

The chain couples TRBV4-1 to TRBJ2-7; unclear D gene. Germline assignment: CDR1 MGHRA and CDR2 YSYEKL. V shed 3 bases and J shed 1 base, with 7 bases lying between them. This CDR3 region has 13 residues. As DNA, the CDR3 is TGCGCCAGCAGCCATCAGACATCCTACGAGCAGTACTTC. Residues: CASSHQTSYEQYF.

This clonotype was seen once. This chain connects TRBV7-2 to TRBJ2-3; the match to TRBD2 covers 15 bases. There are 15 residues in the CDR3. The V segment lost 8 bases and the J segment 4 bases; nucleotides outside the gene matches: 4. CDR1 SGHTA and CDR2 FQGNSA come from the germline V gene. The CDR3 DNA sequence: TGTGCCAGCGGACTAGCGGGGGGGAGGGCAGATACGCAGTATTTT. Amino acids: CASGLAGGRADTQYF.

The J gene is TRBJ2-7, the V gene TRBV6-5; D unresolved. The germline V gene has CDR1 MNHEY and CDR2 SVGAGI. The CDR3 has 15 residues. Trimming left V 0 bases short and J 6 bases short, with 15 bases between. The CDR3: CASSYSNRGSGEQYF. The CDR3 DNA follows: TGTGCCAGCAGTTACTCGAATCGCGGTTCGGGCGAGCAGTACTTC.

The V and J genes are TRBV7-6 and TRBJ2-7, with 15 bases matching TRBD2. Trimming took 4 bases from V and 4 from J; bases not matched to a gene: 2. Germline lookup yields CDR1 SGHVS and CDR2 FNYEAQ. The CDR3 runs to 15 residues. The DNA for the CDR3 is TGTGCCAGCAGCTCAGGACTAGCGGGAGGGTACGAGCAGTACTTC. This translates into CASSSGLAGGYEQYF.

The chain couples TRBV7-2 to TRBJ2-1, with TRBD1 matching over 9 bases. The CDR3 totals 17 residues. The germline CDR1 and CDR2 sequences are SGHTA and FQGNSA. With 4 bases clipped from V and 2 bases from J, the junction kept 9 bases outside the gene matches. CDR3 nucleotide sequence: TGTGCCAGCAGCTCTTGGAAGGACAGGGGCACCTACAATGAGCAGTTCTTC. It specifies CASSSWKDRGTYNEQFF.

This chain joins TRBV7-2 and TRBJ2-4, with D maybe TRBD1 (7 bases). The V gene lost 2 bases and the J gene lost 0 bases, with 32 bases spanning the gap. The CDR3 runs 23 residues. Germline CDR1 is SGHTA and CDR2 is FQGNSA. DNA for the CDR3: TGTGCCAGCAGCTTATCCCCCCGGACAGGATGGGGGGCAGGGAAACTAGCCAAAAACATTCAGTACTTC. Its protein product is CASSLSPRTGWGAGKLAKNIQYF.

This clonotype has just a few counts. The chain uses TRBV20-1 and TRBJ2-7; the D gene is possibly TRBD1 (7 bases). V was trimmed by 3 bases and J by 2 bases, leaving 14 bases between them. The germline V gene has CDR1 DFQATT and CDR2 SNEGSKA (reference sequence). CDR3 length: 14 amino acids. This CDR3 reads CSARGPGGTYEQYF. The CDR3 nucleotides read TGCAGTGCTAGGGGGCCAGGGGGGACCTACGAGCAGTACTTC.

V gene TRBV5-6 combines with J gene TRBJ2-7; D is tentatively TRBD1 or TRBD2 (5 bases each). Trimming took off 1 base at V and 3 bases at J, with 20 bases between the two ends. The germline gives CDR1 SGHDT, CDR2 YYEEEE. This CDR3 is built from 17 residues. CDR3: CASSLRGVLSSYYEQYF. CDR3 in DNA: TGTGCCAGCAGCTTGAGAGGGGTACTATCTTCCTACTACGAGCAGTACTTC.

This clonotype has just a few counts. Its ends do not fully match the called genes, so a read error is possible. This rearrangement joins TRBV28 to TRBJ1-2; TRBD1 matches 9 bases. Germline loops: CDR1 MDHEN, CDR2 SYDVKM. The length of the CDR3 is 14 residues. The chain's CDR3 is CASSLWTGDYGYTF. CDR3 nucleotides: TGTGCCAGCAGTCTATGGACAGGGGACTATGGCTACACCTTC.

The CDR3 protein is CASSPLSGGRMNEQFF. The CDR3, as DNA: TGTGCCAGCAGTCCACTGAGCGGGGGAAGGATGAATGAGCAGTTCTTC. The chain has TRBV12-3 or TRBV12-4 and TRBJ2-1, with TRBD2 matching over 8 bases. This CDR3 has 16 amino acids. Germline trimming cut 5 bases from V and 7 bases from J; bases unmatched to any gene: 13.

This clonotype was picked up a small number of times. This rearrangement joins TRBV4-3 to TRBJ2-1; no reliable D call. This CDR3 is 13 amino acids long. Trimming took 0 bases from V and 6 from J, leaving 6 bases between them. Germline CDR1 LGHNA, CDR2 YSLEER. The CDR3 coding sequence is TGCGCCAGCAGCCAAGAAATGGTCAATGAGCAGTTCTTC. This codes for CASSQEMVNEQFF.

This clonotype has just a few counts. This chain uses TRBV18 with TRBJ2-7, with 12 bases matching TRBD1. J gave up 3 bases and V 2 bases, and 2 bases lay outside the gene matches. In germline, CDR1 is KGHSH, CDR2 LQKENI. There are 15 residues in the CDR3. CDR3 region: CASSPGTGGIYEQYF. CDR3 in DNA: TGTGCCAGCTCACCAGGGACAGGGGGCATCTACGAGCAGTACTTC. Full variable domain (outside the CDR3, taken from reference TRBV18 and TRBJ2-7): NAGVMQNPRHLVRRRGQEARLRCSPMKGHSHVYWYRQLPEEGLKFMVYLQKENIIDESGMPKERFSAEFPKEGPSILRIQQVVRGDSAAYFCASSPGTGGIYEQYFGPGTRLTVT.

This clonotype came up a few times. Its ends do not fully match the called genes, so a read error is possible. The chain carries TRBV7-9 and TRBJ2-7; D is possibly TRBD2 (5 bases). Germline values: CDR1 SEHNR, CDR2 FQNEAQ (reference sequence). The length of the CDR3 is 13 residues. The CDR3 reads CASNLLVHYEQYF. The CDR3 nucleotides are TGTGCCAGCAACTTACTAGTGCACTACGAGCAGTACTTC.

This clonotype came up a few times. This chain uses TRBV11-2 with TRBJ2-3; D unresolved. With 1 base removed from V and 6 bases from J, the gap between germline ends came to 8 bases. CDR1 and CDR2 from the germline V gene are SGHAT and FQNNGV. This CDR3 is built from 13 residues. CDR3 in DNA: TGTGCCAGCAGCTTAGCCCGGGTGGATACGCAGTATTTT. This gives the protein CASSLARVDTQYF.

This clonotype was seen repeatedly, ten times or more. The chain links TRBV10-3 to TRBJ2-2; D gene ambiguous. The V gene's germline CDR1 is ENHRY and CDR2 SYGVKD. The length of the CDR3 is 14 residues. V lost 0 bases and J lost 5, with 7 bases in between. The CDR3: CAISESVPTGELFF. For the CDR3, the DNA is TGTGCCATCAGTGAGTCGGTCCCAACCGGGGAGCTGTTTTTT.

This clonotype was observed a handful of times. The rearrangement links TRBV7-2 to TRBJ2-7; D is possibly TRBD2 (5 bases). There are 12 residues in the CDR3. Trimming pared 5 bases from V and 8 bases from J, leaving 13 bases between. The germline gives CDR1 SGHTA, CDR2 FQGNSA. CDR3 in amino acids: CASSPPRGKQYF. The CDR3, as DNA: TGTGCCAGCAGCCCTCCGCGAGGGAAGCAGTACTTC.

This clonotype was detected ten times or more. This chain connects TRBV20-1 to TRBJ1-1, with D possibly TRBD1 on 6 matching bases. There are 14 residues in the CDR3. Germline CDR1 DFQATT, CDR2 SNEGSKA (reference sequence). Trimming took 1 base from V and 4 from J, leaving 13 bases between them. For the CDR3, the DNA is TGCAGTGCTAGAGGATCCCTAGGGGGCACTGAAGCTTTCTTT. Encoded protein: CSARGSLGGTEAFF.

The rearrangement links TRBV15 to TRBJ1-1; D is undetermined. Trimming took off 0 bases at V and 2 bases at J, with 7 bases between the two ends. CDR3 length: 14 amino acids. The germline gives CDR1 LNHNV, CDR2 YYDKDF (reference sequence). CDR3 loop: CATSRDRDNTEAFF. The CDR3, as DNA: TGTGCCACCAGCAGAGATAGGGATAACACTGAAGCTTTCTTT.

The sample holds many counts of this clonotype. The V and J genes are TRBV28 and TRBJ2-2; 10 bases line up with TRBD2. The CDR3 is made up of 16 amino acids. Losses at the gene ends were 6 bases for V and 7 bases for J; bases not matched to a gene: 11. CDR1 and CDR2 from the germline V gene are MDHEN and SYDVKM. The CDR3 is CASSRSGTSVGGELFF. In DNA form, the CDR3 reads TGTGCCAGCAGCCGGTCCGGGACTAGCGTGGGCGGGGAGCTGTTTTTT.

This clonotype was observed at least ten times. The chain is built from TRBV5-1 and TRBJ2-2; D remains unclear. V shed 0 bases and J shed 4 bases, with 4 bases lying between them. The CDR3 runs 13 residues. Germline CDR1 is SGHRS and CDR2 is YFSETQ. This chain's CDR3 is CASSLAPTGELFF. The DNA of the CDR3 is TGCGCCAGCAGCTTGGCGCCCACCGGGGAGCTGTTTTTT.

This clonotype has more than one count but fewer than ten. The chain is built from TRBV12-3 or TRBV12-4 and TRBJ1-2; weak D call: TRBD1 (6 bases). The CDR3 loop spans 15 amino acids. Trimming stripped 5 bases from V and 0 bases from J, with 13 bases between. CDR3: CASSTGQSTNYGYTF. The CDR3 region has the DNA TGTGCCAGCAGTACCGGACAGTCTACTAACTATGGCTACACCTTC.

The chain recombines TRBV11-2 with TRBJ2-7; D not resolved. This CDR3 comprises 12 residues. Deletions cut 4 bases from V and 4 bases from J, with 8 bases between. Per the germline V gene, CDR1 is SGHAT and CDR2 is FQNNGV. The CDR3 bases are TGTGCCAGCAGCTCCAACCGGTACGAGCAGTACTTC. It is translated as CASSSNRYEQYF.

This clonotype was picked up many times. V is TRBV20-1 and J is TRBJ2-5, with 7 bases matching TRBD2. The CDR3 consists of 14 residues. With V trimmed by 6 bases and J by 5 bases, 12 bases remained unmatched. Germline loops: CDR1 DFQATT, CDR2 SNEGSKA (reference sequence). This CDR3 is CSAPGAGDRETQYF. In DNA, the CDR3 is TGCAGTGCGCCCGGGGCGGGAGATAGGGAGACCCAGTACTTC.

This clonotype came up a few times. This rearrangement joins TRBV12-3 or TRBV12-4 to TRBJ2-2, with D possibly being TRBD1 or TRBD2 (6 bases each). The CDR3 length is 17 residues. V was cut by 1 base and J by 6 bases, with 18 bases left in between. The CDR3 nucleotides are TGTGCCAGCAGTTTAGGGCGGATGGGGGGCATACCCGGGGAGCTGTTTTTT. Translation gives CASSLGRMGGIPGELFF.

The V call is TRBV7-2, the J call TRBJ2-1; the match to TRBD2 covers 10 bases. The germline gives CDR1 SGHTA, CDR2 FQGNSA. The CDR3 totals 16 residues. Losses at the gene ends were 1 base for V and 4 bases for J; bases not matched to a gene: 4. CDR3 sequence reads: CASSLELTSGYNEQFF. The CDR3 DNA is TGTGCCAGCAGCTTAGAATTGACTAGCGGGTACAATGAGCAGTTCTTC.

This clonotype was detected a few times. This chain uses TRBV6-2 or TRBV6-3 with TRBJ2-1, with unresolved D. Trimming left V 2 bases short and J 8 bases short, with 4 bases between. Germline loops: CDR1 MNHEY, CDR2 SVGEGT. This CDR3 spans 11 amino acids. CDR3 residues: CASSYDYEQFF. The CDR3 DNA reads TGTGCCAGCAGTTACGACTATGAGCAGTTCTTC.

The rearrangement joins TRBV20-1 to TRBJ2-7, with TRBD2 identical over 10 bases. V lost 5 bases to trimming and J lost 0 bases; unmatched junction nucleotides: 4. This CDR3 contains 14 residues. Germline assignment: CDR1 DFQATT and CDR2 SNEGSKA (reference sequence). CDR3 coding DNA: TGCAGTGCTCTGGGACTAGCGAGCTCCTACGAGCAGTACTTC. It yields the protein CSALGLASSYEQYF.

The chain employs TRBV29-1 and TRBJ2-7; D not resolved. There are 12 residues in the CDR3. The V gene's germline CDR1 is SQVTM and CDR2 ANQGSEA. V shed 6 bases and J shed 4 bases, with 13 bases lying between them. In DNA, the CDR3 is TGCAGCGTCCAAATCAAGGGTTACGAGCAGTACTTC. Its protein is CSVQIKGYEQYF.